This TCR beta chain was found in a study of OX40 agonist ivuxolimab in advanced cancers. Deletions cut 0 bases from V and 3 bases from J, with 15 bases between. There are 16 residues in the CDR3. CDR1 MGHRA and CDR2 YSYEKL come from the germline V gene. On this clone: As yet, its antigen is unknown.

The assay was immunoSEQ multiplex PCR, and TCRdb's table has in-frame clones only and misses some. The data hold about 48,000 clones, with around nine tenths observed a single time. Study-wide results and caveats: Partly responding patients at 0.1-3.0 mg/kg showed some of the smallest clonal expansion. Expanded clones were, on average, more numerous among CD8+ T cells than CD4+.

The source material was CD4+ or CD8+ T cells sorted from blood, sampled in a trial of the OX40 agonist ivuxolimab. The source of this sequence is an adult with an advanced solid tumor such as melanoma, head and neck, liver or kidney cancer. The rearrangement links TRBV4-1 to TRBJ2-7; possible D gene TRBD1, 5 bases. CDR3 nucleotides: TGCGCCAGCAGCCAAGATTCGGCAGGGAAGGGCTACGAGCAGTACTTC. Protein sequence: CASSQDSAGKGYEQYF.